Many counts were recorded for the clone carrying this T cell receptor (beta chain). TCRdb processed the RT-PCR reads anew with MiXCR; each CDR3 protein has one entry. The data hold about 700,000 distinct CDR3 sequences, with 14% observed a single time. The germline V and J ends were trimmed by 1 base and 3 bases, with 10 bases remaining between them. Looked up from germline, CDR1 is MGHRA and CDR2 is YSYEKL. The CDR3 runs to 14 residues. This clonotype was sampled from a female donor in good health, serving as a healthy control. Sequenced: memory CD4+ T cells from blood. V and J are TRBV4-1 and TRBJ2-7, with D unresolved. CDR3 loop: CASSQGPRLYEQYF. CDR3 DNA: TGCGCCAGCAGCCAAGGACCGAGGCTCTACGAGCAGTACTTC.